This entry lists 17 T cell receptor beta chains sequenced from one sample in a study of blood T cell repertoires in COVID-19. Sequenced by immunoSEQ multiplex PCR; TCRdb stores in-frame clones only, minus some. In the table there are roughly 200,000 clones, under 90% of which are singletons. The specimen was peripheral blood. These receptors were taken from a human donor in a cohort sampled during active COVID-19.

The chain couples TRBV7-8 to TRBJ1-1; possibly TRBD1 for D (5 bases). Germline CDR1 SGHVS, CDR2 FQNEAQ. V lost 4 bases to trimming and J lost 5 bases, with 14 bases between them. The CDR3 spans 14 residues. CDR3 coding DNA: TGTGCCAGCAGCTCTATGGGGGGAAATACTGAAGCTTTCTTT. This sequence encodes CASSSMGGNTEAFF.

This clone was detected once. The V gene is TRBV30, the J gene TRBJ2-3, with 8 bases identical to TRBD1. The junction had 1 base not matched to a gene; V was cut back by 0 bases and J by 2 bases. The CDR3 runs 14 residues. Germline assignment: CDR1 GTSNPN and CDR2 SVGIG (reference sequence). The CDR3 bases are TGTGCCTGGAGTGTACAGGGGGACACAGATACGCAGTATTTT. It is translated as CAWSVQGDTDTQYF.

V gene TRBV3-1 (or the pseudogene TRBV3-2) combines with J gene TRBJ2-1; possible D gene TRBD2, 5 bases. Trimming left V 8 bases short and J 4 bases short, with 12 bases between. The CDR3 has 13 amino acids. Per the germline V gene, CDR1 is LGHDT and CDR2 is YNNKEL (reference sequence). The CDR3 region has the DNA TGTGCCAGCGCAGAAGGACTTTACAATGAGCAGTTCTTC. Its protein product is CASAEGLYNEQFF.

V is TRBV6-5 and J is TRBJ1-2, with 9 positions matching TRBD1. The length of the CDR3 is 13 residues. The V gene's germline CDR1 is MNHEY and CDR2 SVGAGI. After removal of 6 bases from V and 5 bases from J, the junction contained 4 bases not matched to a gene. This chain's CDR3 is CASSGTGQYGYTF. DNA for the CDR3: TGTGCCAGCAGCGGGACAGGGCAATATGGCTACACCTTC.

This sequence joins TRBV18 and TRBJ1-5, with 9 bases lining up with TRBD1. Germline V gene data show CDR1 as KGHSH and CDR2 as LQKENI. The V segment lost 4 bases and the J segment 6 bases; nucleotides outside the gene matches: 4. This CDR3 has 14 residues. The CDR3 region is CASSLGQGGQPQHF. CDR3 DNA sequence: TGTGCCAGCTCACTGGGACAGGGAGGTCAGCCCCAGCATTTT.

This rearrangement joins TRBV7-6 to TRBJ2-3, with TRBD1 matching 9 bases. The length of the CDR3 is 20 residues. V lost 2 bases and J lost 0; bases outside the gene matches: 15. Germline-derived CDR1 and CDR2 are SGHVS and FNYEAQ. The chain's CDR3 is CASSLTPPGQGRLSTDTQYF. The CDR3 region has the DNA TGTGCCAGCAGCTTAACCCCTCCGGGACAGGGCAGGTTGAGCACAGATACGCAGTATTTT.

In nucleotides, the CDR3 is TGCGCCAGCAGCTTGGCCCTTTCTGCAACTAATGAAAAACTGTTTTTT. This codes for CASSLALSATNEKLFF. The chain uses TRBV5-1 and TRBJ1-4, with D hard to call. The CDR3 sequence is 16 residues long. Trimming stripped 0 bases from V and 0 bases from J, with 9 bases between. Germline CDR1 and CDR2: SGHRS and YFSETQ. The whole variable domain, filled in from reference TRBV5-1 and TRBJ1-4, reads KAGVTQTPRYLIKTRGQQVTLSCSPISGHRSVSWYQQTPGQGLQFLFEYFSETQRNKGNFPGRFSGRQFSNSRSEMNVSTLELGDSALYLCASSLALSATNEKLFFGSGTQLSVL.

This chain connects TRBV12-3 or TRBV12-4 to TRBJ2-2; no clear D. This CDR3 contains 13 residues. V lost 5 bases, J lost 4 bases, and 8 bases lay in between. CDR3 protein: CASSTFSTGELFF. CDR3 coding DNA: TGTGCCAGCAGTACCTTTAGCACCGGGGAGCTGTTTTTT.

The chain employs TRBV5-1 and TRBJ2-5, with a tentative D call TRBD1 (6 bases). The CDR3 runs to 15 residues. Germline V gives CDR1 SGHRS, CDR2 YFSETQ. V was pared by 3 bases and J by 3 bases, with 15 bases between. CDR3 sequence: CASSWKTGYEETQYF. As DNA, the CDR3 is TGCGCCAGCAGCTGGAAGACAGGTTACGAAGAGACCCAGTACTTC. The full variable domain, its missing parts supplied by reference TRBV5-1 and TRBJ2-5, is KAGVTQTPRYLIKTRGQQVTLSCSPISGHRSVSWYQQTPGQGLQFLFEYFSETQRNKGNFPGRFSGRQFSNSRSEMNVSTLELGDSALYLCASSWKTGYEETQYFGPGTRLLVL.

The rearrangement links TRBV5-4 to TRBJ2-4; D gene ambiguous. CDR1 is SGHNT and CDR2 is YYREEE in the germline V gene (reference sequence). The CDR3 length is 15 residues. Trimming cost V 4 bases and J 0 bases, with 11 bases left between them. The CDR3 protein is CASSLTTGAKNIQYF. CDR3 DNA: TGTGCCAGCAGCCTTACGACGGGAGCCAAAAACATTCAGTACTTC.

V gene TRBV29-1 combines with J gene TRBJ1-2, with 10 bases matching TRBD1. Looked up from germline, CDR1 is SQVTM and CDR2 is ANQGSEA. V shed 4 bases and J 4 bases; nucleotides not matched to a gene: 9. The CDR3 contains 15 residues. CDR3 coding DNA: TGCAGCGTTGCCGTTCCGGGACAGGGGAGCTATGGCTACACCTTC. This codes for CSVAVPGQGSYGYTF.

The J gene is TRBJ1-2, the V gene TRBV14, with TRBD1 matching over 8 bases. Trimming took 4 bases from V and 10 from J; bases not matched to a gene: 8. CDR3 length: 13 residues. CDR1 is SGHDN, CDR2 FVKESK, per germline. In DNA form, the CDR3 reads TGTGCCAGCAGCCCAGGGACAGGAAGGGCCTACACCTTC. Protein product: CASSPGTGRAYTF.

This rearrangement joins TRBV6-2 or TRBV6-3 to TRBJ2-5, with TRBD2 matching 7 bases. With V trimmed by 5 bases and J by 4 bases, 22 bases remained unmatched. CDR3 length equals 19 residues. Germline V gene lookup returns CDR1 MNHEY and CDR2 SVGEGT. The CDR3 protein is CASSLTPSRFGREGETQYF. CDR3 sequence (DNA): TGTGCCAGCAGTCTCACCCCTTCGAGATTCGGCAGGGAGGGAGAGACCCAGTACTTC.

The CDR3 sequence: CASSVTSGSTDTQYF. The CDR3 bases are TGCGCCAGCAGCGTTACTAGCGGGAGCACAGATACGCAGTATTTT. This sequence joins TRBV5-1 and TRBJ2-3; 9 nucleotides align to TRBD2. V lost 4 bases to trimming and J lost 0 bases; unmatched junction nucleotides: 3. The CDR3 consists of 15 residues. CDR1 is SGHRS, CDR2 YFSETQ, per germline.

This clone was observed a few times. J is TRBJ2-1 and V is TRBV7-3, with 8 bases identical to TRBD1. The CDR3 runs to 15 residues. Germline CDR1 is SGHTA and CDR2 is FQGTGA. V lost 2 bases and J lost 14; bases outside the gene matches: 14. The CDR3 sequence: CASSLVSGPPGQEFF. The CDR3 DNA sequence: TGTGCCAGCAGCTTAGTTTCGGGGCCGCCGGGACAGGAGTTCTTC. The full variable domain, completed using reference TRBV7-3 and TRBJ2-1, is GAGVSQTPSNKVTEKGKYVELRCDPISGHTALYWYRQSLGQGPEFLIYFQGTGAADDSGLPNDRFFAVRPEGSVSTLKIQRTERGDSAVYLCASSLVSGPPGQEFFGPGTRLTVL.

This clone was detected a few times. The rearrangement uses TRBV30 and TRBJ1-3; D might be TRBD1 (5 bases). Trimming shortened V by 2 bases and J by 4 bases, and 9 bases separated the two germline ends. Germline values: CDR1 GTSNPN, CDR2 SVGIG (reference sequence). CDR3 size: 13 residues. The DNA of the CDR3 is TGTGCCTGGAGTTCGACAGCCGGAAACACCATATATTTT. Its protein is CAWSSTAGNTIYF. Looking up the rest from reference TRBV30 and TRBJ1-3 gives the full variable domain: SQTIHQWPATLVQPVGSPLSLECTVEGTSNPNLYWYRQAAGRGLQLLFYSVGIGQISSEVPQNLSASRPQDRQFILSSKKLLLSDSGFYLCAWSSTAGNTIYFGEGSWLTVV.

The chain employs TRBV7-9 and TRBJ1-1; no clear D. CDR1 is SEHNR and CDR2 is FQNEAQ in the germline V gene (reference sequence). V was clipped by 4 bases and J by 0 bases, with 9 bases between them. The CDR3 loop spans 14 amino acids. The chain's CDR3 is CASSSLTVNTEAFF. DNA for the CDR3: TGTGCCAGCAGCTCCCTTACAGTGAACACTGAAGCTTTCTTT. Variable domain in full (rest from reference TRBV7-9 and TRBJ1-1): DTGVSQNPRHKITKRGQNVTFRCDPISEHNRLYWYRQTLGQGPEFLTYFQNEAQLEKSRLLSDRFSAERPKGSFSTLEIQRTEQGDSAMYLCASSSLTVNTEAFFGQGTRLTVV.